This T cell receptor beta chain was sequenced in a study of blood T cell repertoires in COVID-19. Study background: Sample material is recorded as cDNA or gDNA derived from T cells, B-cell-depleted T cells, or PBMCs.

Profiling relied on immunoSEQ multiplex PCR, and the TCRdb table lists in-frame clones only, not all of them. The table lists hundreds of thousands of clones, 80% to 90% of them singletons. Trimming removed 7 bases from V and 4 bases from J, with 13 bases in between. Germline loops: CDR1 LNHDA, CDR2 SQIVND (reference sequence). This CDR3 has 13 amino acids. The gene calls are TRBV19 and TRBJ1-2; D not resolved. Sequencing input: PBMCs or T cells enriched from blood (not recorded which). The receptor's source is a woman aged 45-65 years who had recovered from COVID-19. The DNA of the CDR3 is TGTGCCAGTAACCCCGGACTTATCTATGGCTACACCTTC. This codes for CASNPGLIYGYTF.